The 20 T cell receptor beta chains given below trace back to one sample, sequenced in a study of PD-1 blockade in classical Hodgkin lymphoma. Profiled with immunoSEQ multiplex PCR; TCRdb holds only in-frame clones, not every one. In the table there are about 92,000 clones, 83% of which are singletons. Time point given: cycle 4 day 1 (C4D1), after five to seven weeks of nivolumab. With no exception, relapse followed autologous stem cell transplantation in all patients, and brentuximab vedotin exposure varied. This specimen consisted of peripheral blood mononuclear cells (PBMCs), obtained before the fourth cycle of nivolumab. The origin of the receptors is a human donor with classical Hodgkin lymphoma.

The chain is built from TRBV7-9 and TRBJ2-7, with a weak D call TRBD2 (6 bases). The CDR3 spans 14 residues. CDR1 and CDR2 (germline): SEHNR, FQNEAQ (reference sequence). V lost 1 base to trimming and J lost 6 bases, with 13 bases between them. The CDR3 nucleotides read TGTGCCAGCAGCTTAGGGGAACTAGCAGGCGAGCAGTACTTC. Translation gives CASSLGELAGEQYF.

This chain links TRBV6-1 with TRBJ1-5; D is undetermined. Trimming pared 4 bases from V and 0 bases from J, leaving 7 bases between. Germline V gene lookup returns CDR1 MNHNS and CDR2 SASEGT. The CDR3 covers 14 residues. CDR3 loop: CASSVGGSNQPQHF. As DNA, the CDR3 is TGTGCCAGCAGTGTGGGAGGTAGCAATCAGCCCCAGCATTTT.

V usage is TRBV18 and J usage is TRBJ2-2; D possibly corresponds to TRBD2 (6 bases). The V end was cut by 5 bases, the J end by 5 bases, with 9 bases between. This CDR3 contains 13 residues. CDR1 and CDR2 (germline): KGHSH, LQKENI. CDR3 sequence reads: CASSESGTGELFF. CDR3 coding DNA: TGTGCCAGCTCAGAAAGCGGGACCGGGGAGCTGTTTTTT.

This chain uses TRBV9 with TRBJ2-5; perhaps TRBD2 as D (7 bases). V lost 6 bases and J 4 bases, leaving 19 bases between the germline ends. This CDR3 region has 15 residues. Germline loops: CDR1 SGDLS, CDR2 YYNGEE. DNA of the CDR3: TGTGCCAGCACCAAGGGGGGGACGGGAGGAGAGACCCAGTACTTC. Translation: CASTKGGTGGETQYF.

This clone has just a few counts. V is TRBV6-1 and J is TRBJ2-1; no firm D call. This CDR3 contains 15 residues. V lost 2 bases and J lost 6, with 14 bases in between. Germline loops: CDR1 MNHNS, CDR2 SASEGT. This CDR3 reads CASSEFAMNSNEQFF. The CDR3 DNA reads TGTGCCAGCAGTGAATTTGCGATGAATTCCAATGAGCAGTTCTTC.

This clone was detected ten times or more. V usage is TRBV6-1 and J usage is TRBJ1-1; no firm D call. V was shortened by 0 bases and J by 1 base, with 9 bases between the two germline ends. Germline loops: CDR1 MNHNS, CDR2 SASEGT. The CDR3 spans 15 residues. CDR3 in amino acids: CASSEAQFTNTEAFF. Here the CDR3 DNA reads TGTGCCAGCAGTGAAGCTCAGTTCACGAACACTGAAGCTTTCTTT.

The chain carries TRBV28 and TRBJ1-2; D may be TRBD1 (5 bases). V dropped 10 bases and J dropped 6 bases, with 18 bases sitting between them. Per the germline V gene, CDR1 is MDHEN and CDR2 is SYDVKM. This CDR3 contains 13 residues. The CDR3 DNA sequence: TGTGCCACCGAAACGGGACGGAACAATGGCTACACCTTC. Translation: CATETGRNNGYTF.

CDR3 region: CASSTGLAGGRSYNEQFF. CDR3 bases: TGTGCCAGCAGCACCGGACTAGCGGGAGGTCGGTCCTACAATGAGCAGTTCTTC. The chain combines TRBV11-2 with TRBJ2-1; 14 bases are shared with TRBD2. This CDR3 has 18 amino acids. V gave up 5 bases and J gave up 1 base; unmatched junction bases: 7. Per the germline V gene, CDR1 is SGHAT and CDR2 is FQNNGV.

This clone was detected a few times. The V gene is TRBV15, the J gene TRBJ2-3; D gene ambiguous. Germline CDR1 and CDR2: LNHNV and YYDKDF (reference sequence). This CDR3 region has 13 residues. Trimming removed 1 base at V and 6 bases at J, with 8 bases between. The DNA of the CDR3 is TGTGCCACCAGCAGAGTGGTCCAGGATACGCAGTATTTT. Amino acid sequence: CATSRVVQDTQYF.

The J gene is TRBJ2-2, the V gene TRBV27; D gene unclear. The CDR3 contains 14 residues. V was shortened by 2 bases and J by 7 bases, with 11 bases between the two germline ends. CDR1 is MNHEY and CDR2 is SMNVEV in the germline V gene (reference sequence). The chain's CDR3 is CASSLIVGLGELFF. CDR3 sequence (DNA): TGTGCCAGCAGTTTAATTGTGGGCCTCGGGGAGCTGTTTTTT.

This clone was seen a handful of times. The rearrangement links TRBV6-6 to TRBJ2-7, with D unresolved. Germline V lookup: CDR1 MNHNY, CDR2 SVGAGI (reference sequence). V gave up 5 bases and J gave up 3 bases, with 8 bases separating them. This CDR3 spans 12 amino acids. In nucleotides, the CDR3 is TGTGCCAGCAGTCCCCATAACTACGAGCAGTACTTC. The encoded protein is CASSPHNYEQYF.

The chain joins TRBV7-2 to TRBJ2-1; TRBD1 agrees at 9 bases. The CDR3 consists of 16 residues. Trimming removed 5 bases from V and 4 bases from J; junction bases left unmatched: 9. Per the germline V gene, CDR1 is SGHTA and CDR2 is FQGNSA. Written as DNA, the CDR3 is TGTGCCAGCAGCAAATCCGGGACAGGGATATACAATGAGCAGTTCTTC. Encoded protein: CASSKSGTGIYNEQFF.

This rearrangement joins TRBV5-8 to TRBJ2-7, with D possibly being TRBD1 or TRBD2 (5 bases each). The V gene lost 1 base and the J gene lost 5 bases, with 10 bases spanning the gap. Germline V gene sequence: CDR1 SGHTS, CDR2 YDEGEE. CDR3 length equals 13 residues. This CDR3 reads CASSLRQGHEQYF. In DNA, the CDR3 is TGTGCCAGCAGCTTGAGGCAGGGACACGAGCAGTACTTC.

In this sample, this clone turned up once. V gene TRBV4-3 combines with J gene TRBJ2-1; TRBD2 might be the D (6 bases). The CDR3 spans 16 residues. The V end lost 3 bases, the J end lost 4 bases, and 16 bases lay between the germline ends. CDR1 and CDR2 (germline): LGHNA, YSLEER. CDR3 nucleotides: TGCGCCAGCAGCCAGGGGCTAGCGACCCGGTACAATGAGCAGTTCTTC. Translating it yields CASSQGLATRYNEQFF.

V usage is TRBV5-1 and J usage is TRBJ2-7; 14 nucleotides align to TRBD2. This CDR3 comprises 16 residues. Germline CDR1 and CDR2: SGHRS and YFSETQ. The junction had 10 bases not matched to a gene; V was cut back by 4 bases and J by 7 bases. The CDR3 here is CASSPGLAGGVREQYF. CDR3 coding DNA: TGCGCCAGCAGCCCAGGACTAGCGGGAGGAGTGAGGGAGCAGTACTTC.

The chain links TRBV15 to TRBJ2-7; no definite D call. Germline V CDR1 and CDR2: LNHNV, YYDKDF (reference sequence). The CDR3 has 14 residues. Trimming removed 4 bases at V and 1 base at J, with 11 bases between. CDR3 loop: CATSTRVQSYEQYF. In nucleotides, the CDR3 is TGTGCCACCAGCACCCGCGTCCAGTCCTACGAGCAGTACTTC. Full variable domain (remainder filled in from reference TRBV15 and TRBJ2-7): DAMVIQNPRYQVTQFGKPVTLSCSQTLNHNVMYWYQQKSSQAPKLLFHYYDKDFNNEADTPDNFQSRRPNTSFCFLDIRSPGLGDTAMYLCATSTRVQSYEQYFGPGTRLTVT.

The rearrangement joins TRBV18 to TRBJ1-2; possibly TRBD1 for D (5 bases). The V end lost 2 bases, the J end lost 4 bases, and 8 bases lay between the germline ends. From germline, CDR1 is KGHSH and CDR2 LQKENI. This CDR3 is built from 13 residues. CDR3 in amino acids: CASSPLGGYGYTF. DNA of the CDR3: TGTGCCAGCTCACCATTGGGGGGCTATGGCTACACCTTC.

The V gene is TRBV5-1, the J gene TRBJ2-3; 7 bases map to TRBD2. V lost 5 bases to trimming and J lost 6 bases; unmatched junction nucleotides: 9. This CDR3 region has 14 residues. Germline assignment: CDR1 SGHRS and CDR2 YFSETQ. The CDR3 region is CASSRGGYGDTQYF. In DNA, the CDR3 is TGCGCCAGCAGTCGGGGAGGGTACGGGGATACGCAGTATTTT.

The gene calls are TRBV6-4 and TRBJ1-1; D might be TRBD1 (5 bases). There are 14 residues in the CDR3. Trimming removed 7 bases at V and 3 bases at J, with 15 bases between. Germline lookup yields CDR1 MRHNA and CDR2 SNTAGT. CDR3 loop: CASKGWGGDTEAFF. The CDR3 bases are TGTGCCAGCAAGGGGTGGGGAGGGGACACTGAAGCTTTCTTT.

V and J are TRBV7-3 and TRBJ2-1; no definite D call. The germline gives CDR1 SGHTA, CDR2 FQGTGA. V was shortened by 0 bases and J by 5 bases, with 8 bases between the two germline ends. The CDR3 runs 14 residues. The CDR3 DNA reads TGTGCCAGCAGCTTAACCTATTTAGACAATGAGCAGTTCTTC. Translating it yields CASSLTYLDNEQFF.